Below are 15 T cell receptor beta chains sequenced from a single sample in a study of blood T cell repertoires in COVID-19. Assay: immunoSEQ multiplex PCR; the TCRdb copy retains only in-frame clones and omits some. This sample has under 75,000 clones; 85% to 90% occur once, and the top ten carry 8% to 10%. The source material was peripheral blood. The receptors originated from a man aged 45 to 65 with active COVID-19.

The chain links TRBV21-1 to TRBJ1-5; the table gives TRBD1 as D, unverified against the DNA. TRBV21-1 is a listed pseudogene. The CDR3 has 17 residues. This CDR3 reads CASSACGGQGRNQPQHF. CDR3 sequence (DNA): TGTGCCAGCAGCGCTTGCGGGGGACAGGGGCGGAATCAGCCCCAGCATTTT.

The chain links TRBV4-1 to TRBJ1-5; D gene uncertain. CDR3 size: 16 residues. V was clipped by 4 bases and J by 4 bases, with 17 bases between them. Germline CDR1 MGHRA, CDR2 YSYEKL. The DNA of the CDR3 is TGCGCCAGCAGCCTTAAAGATATATCGGGGAATCAGCCCCAGCATTTT. Protein product: CASSLKDISGNQPQHF.

The gene calls are TRBV7-2 and TRBJ1-3; 7 nucleotides line up with TRBD1. The length of the CDR3 is 15 residues. CDR1 SGHTA and CDR2 FQGNSA come from the germline V gene. Trimming at V came to 3 bases and at J to 8 bases, leaving 10 bases not matched to a gene. The CDR3 nucleotides are TGTGCCAGCAGCTTGGACAGGCCCCCTTCGTACACCATATATTTT. Its protein is CASSLDRPPSYTIYF.

This chain uses TRBV6-5 with TRBJ2-2; D is ambiguous. Germline V gene sequence: CDR1 MNHEY, CDR2 SVGAGI. Trimming shortened V by 5 bases and J by 2 bases, and 6 bases separated the two germline ends. The CDR3 contains 13 residues. The CDR3 DNA follows: TGTGCCAGCAGTCGAGATAACACCGGGGAGCTGTTTTTT. Amino acids: CASSRDNTGELFF.

This clone is medium-sized. The chain carries TRBV7-2 and TRBJ2-7, with 10 bases fitting TRBD2. The CDR3 covers 15 residues. J gave up 4 bases and V 5 bases, and 8 bases lay outside the gene matches. CDR1 is SGHTA, CDR2 FQGNSA, per germline. Here the CDR3 reads CASSAWTSGAYEQYF. DNA of the CDR3: TGTGCCAGCAGCGCCTGGACTAGCGGAGCTTACGAGCAGTACTTC.

V is TRBV5-1 and J is TRBJ1-2, with TRBD1 matching 7 bases. The CDR3 runs to 13 residues. The J segment lost 5 bases and the V segment lost 4 bases, leaving 5 bases of the junction unmatched. Germline CDR1 SGHRS, CDR2 YFSETQ. Here the CDR3 DNA reads TGCGCCAGCAGCCAGGGGGGAAATTATGGCTACACCTTC. It is translated as CASSQGGNYGYTF.

V and J are TRBV28 and TRBJ1-1; no clear D. Per germline, CDR1 MDHEN and CDR2 SYDVKM. CDR3 length: 14 residues. V shed 3 bases and J shed 0 bases, with 8 bases lying between them. CDR3 DNA: TGTGCCAGCAGTTTCAGAAGAATGAACACTGAAGCTTTCTTT. Translating gives CASSFRRMNTEAFF.

The V gene is TRBV29-1, the J gene TRBJ2-3; perhaps TRBD1 as D (6 bases). Germline loops: CDR1 SQVTM, CDR2 ANQGSEA. V dropped 4 bases and J dropped 1 base, with 9 bases sitting between them. The CDR3 totals 13 residues. The CDR3 spells CSVVDRRTDTQYF. As DNA, the CDR3 is TGCAGCGTTGTGGACAGACGCACAGATACGCAGTATTTT.

This chain links TRBV6-2 or TRBV6-3 with TRBJ2-7; unclear D gene. Trimming took off 0 bases at V and 2 bases at J, with 14 bases between the two ends. This CDR3 contains 16 residues. The germline V gene has CDR1 MNHEY and CDR2 SVGEGT. The chain's CDR3 is CASSYSSLVAAYEQYF. CDR3 DNA sequence: TGTGCCAGCAGTTACTCATCGTTAGTGGCGGCCTACGAGCAGTACTTC.

J is TRBJ2-5 and V is TRBV2; the match to TRBD2 covers 12 bases. Germline V lookup: CDR1 SNHLY, CDR2 FYNNEI. CDR3 size: 18 residues. The V gene end was trimmed by 4 bases and the J gene end by 4 bases; junction bases not matched to a gene: 13. The DNA for the CDR3 is TGTGCCAGCAGTGCAAGCCTGGCTAGCGGGGGGGCCGGAGAGACCCAGTACTTC. Protein: CASSASLASGGAGETQYF.

There are many counts of this clone. The chain links TRBV6-4 to TRBJ1-5, with 11 bases fitting TRBD1. Germline V gene sequence: CDR1 MRHNA, CDR2 SNTAGT. The ends lost 5 bases at V and 4 bases at J; junction bases unmatched: 4. The length of the CDR3 is 15 residues. Here the CDR3 reads CASSPGTGGNQPQHF. The CDR3 bases are TGTGCCAGCAGTCCCGGGACAGGGGGAAATCAGCCCCAGCATTTT.

The rearrangement links TRBV6-5 to TRBJ1-5; tentatively, D is TRBD1 (5 bases). Between the trimmed V and J ends, which lost 6 bases and 6 bases, there was a span of 18 bases. Germline values: CDR1 MNHEY, CDR2 SVGAGI. CDR3 size: 15 residues. The CDR3 nucleotides read TGTGCCAGCAGGATGGGGCCAGGTGATCCTCAGCCCCAGCATTTT. This sequence encodes CASRMGPGDPQPQHF.

The V and J genes are TRBV6-5 and TRBJ2-3; the match to TRBD2 covers 12 bases. Germline lookup yields CDR1 MNHEY and CDR2 SVGAGI. The length of the CDR3 is 13 residues. Trimming at V came to 7 bases and at J to 8 bases, leaving 4 bases not matched to a gene. CDR3 residues: CASTSGGAFTQYF. CDR3 in DNA: TGTGCCAGCACTAGCGGGGGGGCCTTTACGCAGTATTTT.

CDR3 coding DNA: TGTGCCAGCAGCCCAGGGACTAGCGGGGTTATGATGAACATTCAGTACTTC. As protein: CASSPGTSGVMMNIQYF. V usage is TRBV5-4 and J usage is TRBJ2-4; TRBD2 aligns across 13 bases. With V trimmed by 4 bases and J by 7 bases, 11 bases remained unmatched. The CDR3 runs 17 residues. Looked up from germline, CDR1 is SGHNT and CDR2 is YYREEE (reference sequence).

This chain connects TRBV2 to TRBJ2-7; possible D gene TRBD1, 6 bases. V was shortened by 5 bases and J by 0 bases, with 17 bases between the two germline ends. Germline values: CDR1 SNHLY, CDR2 FYNNEI. The CDR3 extends over 16 amino acids. The CDR3 spells CASSNMGRGSSYEQYF. DNA of the CDR3: TGTGCCAGCAGTAATATGGGCAGGGGAAGCTCCTACGAGCAGTACTTC.